This T cell receptor beta chain was observed in a study of blood T cell repertoires in COVID-19. At the level of the study: The United States, Italy and Spain provided the acute and convalescent COVID-19 samples. PBMCs, B-cell-depleted T cells, or T cells were the source of the cDNA or gDNA that made up the material.

Trimming pared 0 bases from V and 4 bases from J, leaving 4 bases between. Germline CDR1 SGHRS, CDR2 YFSETQ. The length of the CDR3 is 13 residues. In the original analysis: Reference gene primer amplification in the assay estimated nucleated cell counts. Data came from immunoSEQ multiplex PCR; TCRdb stores just in-frame clones and leaves some out. V and J calls and clone size are as listed in that table; D and trimming were resolved from the DNA. Among about 94,000 clones, about 74% were seen once, and the ten largest hold under 5%. Enrolment of Seattle patients took place during active infection, and they were followed longitudinally.

Sequencing was carried out using peripheral blood. The source of this sequence is a man between 65 and 85 years old with COVID-19, enrolled during active disease. The gene calls are TRBV5-1 and TRBJ2-2, with D hard to call. CDR3 region: CASSLDITGELFF. CDR3 coding DNA: TGCGCCAGCAGCTTGGATATCACCGGGGAGCTGTTTTTT.